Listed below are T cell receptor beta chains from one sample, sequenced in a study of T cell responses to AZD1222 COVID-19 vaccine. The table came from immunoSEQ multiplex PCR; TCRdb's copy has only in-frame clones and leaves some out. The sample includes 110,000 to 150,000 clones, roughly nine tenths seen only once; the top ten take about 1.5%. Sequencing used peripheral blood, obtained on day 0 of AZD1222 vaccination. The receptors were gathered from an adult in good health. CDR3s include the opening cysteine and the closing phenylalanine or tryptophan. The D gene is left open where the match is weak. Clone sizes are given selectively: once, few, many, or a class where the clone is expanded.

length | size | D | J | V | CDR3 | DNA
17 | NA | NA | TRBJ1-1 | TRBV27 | CASSRYTPGAGDTEAFF | TGTGCCAGCAGTCGTTATACCCCAGGGGCTGGGGACACTGAAGCTTTCTTT
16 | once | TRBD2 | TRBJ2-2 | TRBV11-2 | CASSLVITSGTGELFF | TGTGCCAGCAGCTTAGTAATTACTAGCGGGACCGGGGAGCTGTTTTTT
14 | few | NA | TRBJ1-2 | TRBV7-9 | CASSLASSNYGYTF | TGTGCCAGCAGCCTCGCTAGCAGCAACTATGGCTACACCTTC
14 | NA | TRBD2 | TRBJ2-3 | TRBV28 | CASTRLAATDTQYF | TGTGCCAGCACCCGACTAGCGGCCACAGATACGCAGTATTTT
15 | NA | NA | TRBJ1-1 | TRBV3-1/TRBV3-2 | CASSQDPGLNTEAFF | TGTGCCAGCAGCCAAGATCCGGGCTTGAACACTGAAGCTTTCTTT
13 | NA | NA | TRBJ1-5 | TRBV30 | CAWSVRINQPQHF | TGTGCCTGGAGTGTACGTATCAATCAGCCCCAGCATTTT
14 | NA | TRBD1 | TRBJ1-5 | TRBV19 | CATEEGQGFQPQHF | TGTGCCACCGAGGAGGGACAGGGGTTTCAGCCCCAGCATTTT
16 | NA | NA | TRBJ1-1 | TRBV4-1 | CASSQEGGEPNTEAFF | TGCGCCAGCAGCCAAGAGGGAGGGGAACCGAACACTGAAGCTTTCTTT
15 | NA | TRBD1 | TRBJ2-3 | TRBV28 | CASSLTPHRGDTQYF | TGTGCCAGCAGTTTAACCCCCCACAGGGGAGATACGCAGTATTTT
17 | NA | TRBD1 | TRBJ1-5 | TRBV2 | CASSVVPGQGSNQPQHF | TGTGCCAGCAGCGTAGTCCCGGGACAGGGAAGCAATCAGCCCCAGCATTTT
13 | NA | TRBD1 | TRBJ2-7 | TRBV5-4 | CASSRTGTREQYF | TGTGCCAGCAGCCGGACAGGGACCCGCGAGCAGTACTTC
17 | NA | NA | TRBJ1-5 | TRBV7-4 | CASSLKSSEYSNQPQHF | TGTGCCAGCAGCTTAAAGTCGTCAGAGTATAGCAATCAGCCCCAGCATTTT
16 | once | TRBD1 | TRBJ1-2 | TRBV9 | CASSIHWDSPSYGYTF | TGTGCCAGCAGCATCCATTGGGACAGCCCCTCCTATGGCTACACCTTC
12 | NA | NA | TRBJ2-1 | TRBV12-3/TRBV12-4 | CASSYLTGEQFF | TGTGCCAGCAGTTACCTGACAGGCGAGCAGTTCTTC
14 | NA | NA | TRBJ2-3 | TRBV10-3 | CAIGYSVGTDTQYF | TGTGCCATCGGTTACAGCGTTGGCACAGATACGCAGTATTTT
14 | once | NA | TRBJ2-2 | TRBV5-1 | CASSINAGLGELFF | TGCGCCAGCAGCATCAACGCAGGGCTTGGGGAGCTGTTTTTT
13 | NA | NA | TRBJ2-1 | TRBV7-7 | CASSLMSDNEQFF | TGTGCTAGCAGCTTGATGTCAGACAATGAGCAGTTCTTC
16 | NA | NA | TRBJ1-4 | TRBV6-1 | CATSEQDYSTNEKLFF | TGTGCCACTAGTGAACAGGATTATTCAACTAATGAAAAACTGTTTTTT
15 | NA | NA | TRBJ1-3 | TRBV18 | CASSPGYSSGNTIYF | TGTGCCAGCTCACCAGGGTATAGCTCTGGAAACACCATATATTTT
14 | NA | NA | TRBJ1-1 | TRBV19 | CASSIRGAGNEAFF | TGTGCCAGTAGTATAAGGGGGGCCGGGAATGAAGCTTTCTTT
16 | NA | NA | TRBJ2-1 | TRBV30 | CAWSPRGRLSYNEQFF | TGTGCCTGGAGCCCCAGAGGGAGGCTCTCCTACAATGAGCAGTTCTTC
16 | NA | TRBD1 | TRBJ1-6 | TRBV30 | CAWSLGGTYYNSPLHF | TGTGCCTGGAGCCTAGGGGGCACGTACTATAATTCACCCCTCCACTTT
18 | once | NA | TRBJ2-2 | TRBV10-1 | CASSESASRRVGGGELFF | TGCGCCAGCAGTGAGTCTGCTTCTCGAAGGGTAGGAGGCGGGGAGCTGTTTTTT
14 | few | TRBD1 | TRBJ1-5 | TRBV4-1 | CASRRQGQGQPQHF | TGCGCCAGCAGGCGACAGGGACAAGGGCAGCCCCAGCATTTT
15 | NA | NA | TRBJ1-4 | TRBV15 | CATSRGTTLNEKLFF | TGTGCCACCAGCAGGGGGACAACCCTTAATGAAAAACTGTTTTTT
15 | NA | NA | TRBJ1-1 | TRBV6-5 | CASSSPGSGGTEAFF | TGTGCCAGCAGTTCACCGGGCTCGGGGGGCACTGAAGCTTTCTTT
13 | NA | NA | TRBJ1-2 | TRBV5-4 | CASGLDRPYGYTF | TGTGCCAGCGGCCTGGACAGACCGTATGGCTACACCTTC
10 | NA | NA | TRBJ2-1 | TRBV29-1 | CSVLVAEQFF | TGCAGCGTTCTAGTCGCTGAGCAGTTCTTC
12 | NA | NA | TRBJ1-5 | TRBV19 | CASSGNREPQHF | TGTGCCAGTAGTGGTAACCGGGAGCCCCAGCATTTT
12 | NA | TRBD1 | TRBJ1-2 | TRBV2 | CASRVMTGGYTF | TGTGCCAGCAGAGTTATGACAGGGGGGTACACCTTC
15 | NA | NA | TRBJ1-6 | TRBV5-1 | CASSLGSRVNSPLHF | TGCGCCAGCAGCTTGGGATCGAGAGTCAATTCACCCCTCCACTTT
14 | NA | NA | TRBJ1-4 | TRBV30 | CAWGRELTNEKLFF | TGTGCCTGGGGCAGGGAATTGACTAATGAAAAACTGTTTTTT
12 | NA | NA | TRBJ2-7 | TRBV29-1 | CSVRTENYEQYF | TGCAGCGTTAGGACAGAAAACTACGAGCAGTACTTC
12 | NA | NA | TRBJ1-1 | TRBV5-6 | CASSLARGTAFF | TGTGCCAGCAGCTTGGCACGGGGGACAGCTTTCTTT
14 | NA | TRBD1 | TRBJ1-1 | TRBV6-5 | CASRPTGENTEAFF | TGTGCCAGCAGACCGACAGGGGAGAACACTGAAGCTTTCTTT
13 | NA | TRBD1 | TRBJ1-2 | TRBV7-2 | CASSLVWGQGYTF | TGTGCCAGCAGCTTAGTGTGGGGACAGGGCTACACCTTC
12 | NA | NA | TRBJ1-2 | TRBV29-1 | CSVVQLGYGYTF | TGCAGCGTTGTTCAGTTAGGCTATGGCTACACCTTC
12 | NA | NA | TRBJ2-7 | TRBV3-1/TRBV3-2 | CASSQLLGEQYF | TGTGCCAGCAGCCAGCTTCTCGGCGAGCAGTACTTC
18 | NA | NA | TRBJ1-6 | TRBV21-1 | CASTLTRGSYPYNSPLHF | TGTGCCAGCACGCTGACCAGGGGATCCTACCCCTATAATTCACCCCTCCACTTT
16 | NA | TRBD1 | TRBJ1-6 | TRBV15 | CATSTGQALYNSPLHF | TGTGCCACCAGCACCGGACAGGCCCTCTATAATTCACCCCTCCACTTT
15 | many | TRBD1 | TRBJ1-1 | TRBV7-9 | CASSLVWTGNTEAFF | TGTGCCAGCAGCTTAGTTTGGACAGGGAACACTGAAGCTTTCTTT
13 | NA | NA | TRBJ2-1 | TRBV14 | CASSLGYNNEQFF | TGTGCCAGCAGCCTCGGATACAACAATGAGCAGTTCTTC
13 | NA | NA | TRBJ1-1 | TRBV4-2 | CASSQGYGLEAFF | TGTGCCAGCAGCCAAGGATATGGGCTTGAAGCTTTCTTT
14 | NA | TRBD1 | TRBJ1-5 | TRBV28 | CASSWDRLNQPQHF | TGTGCCAGCAGTTGGGACAGGTTAAATCAGCCCCAGCATTTT
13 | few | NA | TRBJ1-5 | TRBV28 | CASSPQVNQPQHF | TGTGCCAGCAGTCCACAGGTTAATCAGCCCCAGCATTTT
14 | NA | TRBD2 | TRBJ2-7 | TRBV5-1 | CASSSRTSGVKQYF | TGCGCCAGCAGCTCCAGGACTAGCGGGGTTAAGCAGTACTTC
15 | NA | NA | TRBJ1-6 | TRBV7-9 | CASSLRQAGDSPLHF | TGTGCCAGCAGCTTACGACAGGCCGGGGATTCACCCCTCCACTTT
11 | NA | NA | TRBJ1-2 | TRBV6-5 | CAIATSYGYTF | TGTGCCATTGCGACCTCCTATGGCTACACCTTC
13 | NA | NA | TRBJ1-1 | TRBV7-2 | CASRTEGFFEAFF | TGTGCCAGCAGAACGGAAGGGTTCTTTGAAGCTTTCTTT
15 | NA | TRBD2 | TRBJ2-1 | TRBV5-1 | CASSPTSGSYNEQFF | TGCGCCAGCAGCCCCACTAGCGGGTCTTACAATGAGCAGTTCTTC